Listed below are T cell receptor beta chains from one sample, sequenced in a study of T cell repertoires in cytomegalovirus infection. TCRdb passed the reads through MiXCR, listing each CDR3 protein once. The data show roughly 760,000 distinct CDR3 sequences, with 35% seen just once and about 2.8% held by the top ten. Sample: PBMCs. The source of these receptors is a human donor in good health (CMV status not recorded). Some clones in this sample may be carry-over from other donors' samples. Each CDR3 is given without its conserved first and last residue.

v_call cdr3_aa
TRBV27 ASSFPRRDRVLSNQPQH
TRBV7-8 ASSVGGIVAF
TRBV20-1 SAETSGGADTQY
TRBV7-8 ASSPAGGWRQAF
TRBV19 ASNRPDNEKLF
TRBV12-3/TRBV12-4 ASSVTSGGYTGELF
TRBV4-3 ASSLSEYKEQF
TRBV29-1 SDYGTGGNYGYT
TRBV20-1 RMTGDRNYEQY
TRBV5-1 ASSYGDRVYTEAF
TRBV10-3 AISDSIGWGDTEAF
TRBV7-8 ASSPFSGNTIY
TRBV11-2 ASSLAAQRHEQY
TRBV7-6 ASSLAEGNLAGYT
TRBV12-3/TRBV12-4 ASSFWGPDSPLH
TRBV7-9 ASSLALGAGGNTEAF
TRBV18 ASSQQAYNSPLH
TRBV27 ASALMPDYPQY
TRBV7-9 ASSLAPRADTQY
TRBV28 ASSFFDLSHSTGANVLT
TRBV27 ASSLWVNTGELF
TRBV15 ATSGTPGLATYEQY
TRBV10-3 AISERGLEAF
TRBV2 VSVSEVRANEQF
TRBV28 ASTTGILYQPQH
TRBV5-8 ASTNPGQGQNEQF
TRBV6-1 ASSDRKGLRFTGELF
TRBV7-6 ASSLEGQGNTGKLF
TRBV19 ASSFQVGTEAF
TRBV20-1 SAEPLAGVETQY
TRBV12-3/TRBV12-4 ASSPALRGGEKLF
TRBV11-2 ASSTPAGELF
TRBV15 ATSRRGEKLF
TRBV6-8 ASRSTSGVETQY
TRBV12-5 ASGLDWQPQH
TRBV7-6 ASSQGSGGAGSTEAF
TRBV7-2 ASSPGHDGVQPQH
TRBV6-1 ASSRSSGGYNEQF
TRBV7-9 ASSLARPLGYT
TRBV29-1 SVEDLDRVNEQF
TRBV7-6 ASSPRTPFNTQY
TRBV25-1 ARSTGDQSY
TRBV6-1 ASSETPGLAAYEQY
TRBV7-4 ASSPSVGRGEKLF
TRBV30 ACIPGRLNSPLH
TRBV28 ASSRHGGGATEAF
TRBV7-2 ASSLQGGQSLGGYT
TRBV7-9 ASSLGDRVVDTQY
TRBV4-1 ASSPGGLGDTEAF
TRBV7-8 ASSPSGGHGTQY
TRBV19 ASSFRLAGGPRFSYNEQF
TRBV15 ATSRLGTGHFRSSYNEQF
TRBV20-1 SAGLDGNEQF